The 10 T cell receptor beta chains below come from one sample, sequenced in a study of blood T cell repertoires in COVID-19. TCRdb's copy holds only in-frame clones and misses some; the assay was immunoSEQ multiplex PCR. The sample has under 150,000 clones, approximately 84% seen once. Sequencing was carried out using PBMCs or T cells enriched from blood (not recorded which). All receptors come from a man between 35 and 55 years old with acute COVID-19.

The J gene is TRBJ1-5, the V gene TRBV28; D unresolved. V was cut by 5 bases and J by 10 bases, with 3 bases left in between. The CDR3 extends over 9 amino acids. CDR1 is MDHEN and CDR2 is SYDVKM in the germline V gene. The CDR3 coding sequence is TGTGCCAGCAGTCCACCCCAGCATTTT. This encodes CASSPPQHF.

The chain uses TRBV6-1 and TRBJ2-1; D is ambiguous. CDR1 is MNHNS and CDR2 is SASEGT in the germline V gene. This CDR3 spans 14 amino acids. Between the trimmed V and J ends, which lost 1 base and 3 bases, there was a span of 7 bases. For the CDR3, the DNA is TGTGCCAGCAGTGAAGTGTCAGTCTACAATGAGCAGTTCTTC. This sequence encodes CASSEVSVYNEQFF.

The chain couples TRBV4-3 to TRBJ2-7; D might be TRBD1 (7 bases). Trimming left V 5 bases short and J 6 bases short, with 17 bases between. The germline CDR1 and CDR2 sequences are LGHNA and YSLEER. CDR3 size: 14 residues. CDR3 loop: CASSLARQGGEQYF. The CDR3 region has the DNA TGCGCCAGCAGCTTGGCCAGACAGGGAGGCGAGCAGTACTTC.

This clone appeared a single time. The chain combines TRBV28 with TRBJ1-4; the match to TRBD1 covers 7 bases. The CDR3 contains 15 residues. Germline V lookup: CDR1 MDHEN, CDR2 SYDVKM. V trimming: 6 bases; J trimming: 5 bases; junction bases outside the gene matches: 9. The CDR3 DNA is TGTGCCAGCAGGACAGCCGGGACAGAGAATGAAAAACTGTTTTTT. This encodes CASRTAGTENEKLFF.

The chain employs TRBV7-9 and TRBJ1-5, with 9 positions matching TRBD1. The CDR3 is 16 residues long. Trimming took 1 base from V and 4 from J; bases not matched to a gene: 5. Germline V gene data show CDR1 as SEHNR and CDR2 as FQNEAQ (reference sequence). CDR3 DNA: TGTGCCAGCAGCTTAGAAGGGACAGGGCCGAATCAGCCCCAGCATTTT. Translating it yields CASSLEGTGPNQPQHF.

The chain joins TRBV10-2 to TRBJ2-5; D call uncertain. V was shortened by 0 bases and J by 5 bases, with 13 bases between the two germline ends. CDR1 WSHSY and CDR2 SAAADI come from the germline V gene. This CDR3 is 15 amino acids long. The CDR3 sequence: CASSESFLALETQYF. DNA for the CDR3: TGCGCCAGCAGTGAGTCCTTTTTAGCTCTCGAGACCCAGTACTTC.

The chain employs TRBV7-9 and TRBJ2-7; D gene ambiguous. The CDR3 spans 16 residues. From germline, CDR1 is SEHNR and CDR2 FQNEAQ (reference sequence). Trimming removed 5 bases from V and 3 bases from J, with 20 bases in between. The chain's CDR3 is CASSPLNDSPVYEQYF. In nucleotides, the CDR3 is TGTGCCAGCAGCCCCCTGAACGACTCCCCTGTCTACGAGCAGTACTTC.

This clone was counted once. The rearrangement links TRBV6-5 to TRBJ2-2, with D possibly TRBD2 on 5 matching bases. Germline assignment: CDR1 MNHEY and CDR2 SVGAGI. The V and J ends lost 6 bases and 4 bases respectively, with 9 bases between them. The CDR3 extends over 13 amino acids. The CDR3 reads CASRVRATGELFF. CDR3 coding DNA: TGTGCCAGCAGGGTGCGGGCCACCGGGGAGCTGTTTTTT.

The chain joins TRBV24-1 to TRBJ1-2; 7 nucleotides align to TRBD1. The length of the CDR3 is 14 residues. Per germline, CDR1 KGHDR and CDR2 SFDVKD. The J segment lost 5 bases and the V segment lost 2 bases, leaving 4 bases of the junction unmatched. As DNA, the CDR3 is TGTGCCACCAGTGATTCCGGGACAGTTTATGGCTACACCTTC. Amino acids: CATSDSGTVYGYTF.

The sample holds many counts of this clone. The chain recombines TRBV7-8 with TRBJ1-5, with 7 bases that match TRBD1. The CDR3 has 15 amino acids. CDR1 is SGHVS and CDR2 is FQNEAQ in the germline V gene. J was trimmed by 7 bases and V by 6 bases; bases with no gene match: 12. CDR3 loop: CASSITGDGGQPQHF. The CDR3 DNA is TGTGCCAGCAGTATTACAGGGGATGGAGGGCAGCCCCAGCATTTT.